The source of this T cell receptor (beta chain) is a study of OX40 agonist ivuxolimab in advanced cancers. With regard to the full study: The costimulatory receptor OX40 (CD134) was targeted by ivuxolimab, a fully human IgG2 agonistic monoclonal antibody. In the dose-escalation cohort, 65% to 85% of patients were male, and the mean age was 60 years with a range of 23 to 79. The purpose of peripheral TCRbeta sequencing was to test whether ivuxolimab changed TCR sequence diversity and led to clonal T-cell expansion. The paper describes the monotherapy dose-escalation part (N of about 55 patients) of the phase I trial of ivuxolimab. Of the roughly 50 dose-escalation patients, hepatocellular carcinoma was present in approximately 20, melanoma in around 15, renal cell carcinoma in 9 and head and neck cancer in 9. Partial responses were achieved by three dose-escalation patients, of whom one had hepatocellular carcinoma and two had cutaneous melanoma. Intravenous ivuxolimab was administered to patients every 2 weeks at six dose levels: 0.01, 0.1, 0.3, 1.5, 3 and 10 mg/kg. Prior anti-PD-1, anti-PD-L1 or anti-CTLA-4 therapy was permitted, and 30% to 45% of dose-escalation patients had received checkpoint inhibitors.

General study outcomes and caveats: On average, CD8+ T cells showed more expanded clones than CD4+ T cells after ivuxolimab. Antigen specificity was not determined for the clonally expanded peripheral T cells. Low levels of normalized T-cell clonal expansion were also seen in some patients who did not respond. At doses of 0.1 to 3.0 mg/kg, clonal expansion of both CD4+ and CD8+ T cells in blood was seen between baseline and week 6. In partial responders in the 0.1-3.0 mg/kg groups, normalized peripheral clonal expansion was found to be among the lowest, especially among CD8+ T cells.

The trial excluded patients who had a history of autoimmune disease or were on systemic immunosuppression. Peripheral blood for TCR sequencing was collected from all dose cohorts at baseline, on cycle 4 day 1, and on cycle 7 day 1. The samples were taken from a phase I, first-in-human, multicenter, open-label dose-escalation trial of ivuxolimab. Adults with locally advanced or metastatic melanoma, renal cell carcinoma, hepatocellular carcinoma or head and neck squamous cell carcinoma were enrolled in the trial. Before TCR sequencing, CD4+ T cells and CD8+ T cells from peripheral blood were sorted into separate populations. Details on this clone: What antigen it recognizes has not been identified. Qualities for individual bases were not recorded, and no much larger clone is one base off.

CDR1 and CDR2, per the germline V gene, are SGHTA and FQGNSA. Its CDR3 holds 16 amino acids, cysteine through phenylalanine. The retained sequence is limited to the CDR3, 48 bases, with the frame set at the first base. Compared with germline, V lacks 5 bases and J lacks 4 bases; bases without a gene match: 10. Genomic DNA was isolated from the sorted cells so that the TCRbeta CDR3 region could be sequenced. The immunoSEQ Assay was used to sequence the TCRbeta CDR3 regions. TCRdb limited this immuneACCESS table to in-frame rearrangements with V and J called. A share of clones is missing; checked studies link under half to unresolved V genes, and the rest is unexplained. This sample comprises tens of thousands of clones, roughly 90% of them detected only once. Around 2.5% of the sample comes from the top ten.

The receptor comes from an adult with an advanced solid tumor such as melanoma, head and neck, liver or kidney cancer. The chain is made from TRBV7-2 and TRBJ2-5; 10 bases in the junction line up with TRBD2. Sequencing was performed on CD4+ or CD8+ T cells sorted from blood, taken in a trial of the OX40 agonist ivuxolimab. At the DNA level, the sequence is TGTGCCAGCAGCCTCGCTAGCGGGAGTTGGGTAGAGACCCAGTACTTC. Its protein is CASSLASGSWVETQYF.